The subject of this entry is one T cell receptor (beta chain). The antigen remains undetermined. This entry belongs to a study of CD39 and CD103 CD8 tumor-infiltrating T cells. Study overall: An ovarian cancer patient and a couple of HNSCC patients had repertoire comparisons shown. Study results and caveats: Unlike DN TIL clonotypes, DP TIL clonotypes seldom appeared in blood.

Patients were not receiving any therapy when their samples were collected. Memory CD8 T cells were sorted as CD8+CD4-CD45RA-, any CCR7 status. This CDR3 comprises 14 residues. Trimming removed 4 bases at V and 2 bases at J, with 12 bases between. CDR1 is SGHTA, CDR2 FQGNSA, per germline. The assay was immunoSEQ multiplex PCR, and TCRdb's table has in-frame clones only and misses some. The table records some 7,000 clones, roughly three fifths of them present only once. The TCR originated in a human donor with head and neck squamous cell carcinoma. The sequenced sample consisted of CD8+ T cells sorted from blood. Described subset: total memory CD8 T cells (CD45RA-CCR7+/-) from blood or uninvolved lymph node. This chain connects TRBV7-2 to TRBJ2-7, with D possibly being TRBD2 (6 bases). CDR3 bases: TGTGCCAGCAGCTCCCAAAGACTAGCCTACGAGCAGTACTTC. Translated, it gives CASSSQRLAYEQYF.